This T cell receptor beta chain is drawn from a study of T cell responses to AZD1222 COVID-19 vaccine. Points from the study as a whole: Breadth and depth of Spike-specific TCRs rose after two AZD1222 doses. Spike-spanning, vaccine-associated CD4 TCRs were dominant at 160-218 and 743-854. White British people made up most donors, females outnumbered males, and clonal diversity was possibly underestimated.

Trimming cost V 6 bases and J 2 bases, with 10 bases left between them. The CDR3 totals 13 residues. Germline assignment: CDR1 MNHEY and CDR2 SVGAGI. Details on this clone: Its target is unknown.

Produced via immunoSEQ multiplex PCR; TCRdb's table is partial and in-frame only. Altogether roughly 30,000 clones are present, around 90% being singletons, with the ten largest covering 1.3%. This rearrangement joins TRBV6-5 to TRBJ2-5; D is undetermined. The receptor was isolated from an adult in good health. Source: peripheral blood, taken on day 0 of AZD1222 vaccination. The CDR3 DNA is TGTGCCAGCAGCCAAACAATGCAAGAGACCCAGTACTTC. The encoded protein is CASSQTMQETQYF.